Listed here is a single T cell receptor beta chain. This CDR3 is built from 15 residues. Germline values: CDR1 LNHDA, CDR2 SQIVND (reference sequence). Trimming removed 7 bases from V and 5 bases from J; junction bases left unmatched: 7. PCR amplification relied on 60 Vbeta primers (plus 13 Jbeta primers). Profiled with immunoSEQ multiplex PCR; TCRdb holds only in-frame clones, not every one. The sample holds approximately 160,000 clones, approximately 77% seen once. The sample belongs to a study of cytomegalovirus exposure and HLA in healthy donors. This clonotype was obtained from a man between 18 and 35 years old in good health and CMV-seronegative. Sequences were obtained from PBMCs. The chain employs TRBV19 and TRBJ1-5; 11 nucleotides match TRBD1. In nucleotides, the CDR3 is TGTGCCAGTACCCTTGGGGGACAGGGGGATCAGCCCCAGCATTTT. Its protein is CASTLGGQGDQPQHF.